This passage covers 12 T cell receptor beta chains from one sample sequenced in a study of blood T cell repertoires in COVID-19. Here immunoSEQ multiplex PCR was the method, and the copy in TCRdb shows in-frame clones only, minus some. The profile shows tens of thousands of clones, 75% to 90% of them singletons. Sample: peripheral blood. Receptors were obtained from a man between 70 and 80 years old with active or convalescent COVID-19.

CDR3 sequence (DNA): TGTGCCAGCAGTGCGGGTTTCTATGGCTACACCTTC. Translation: CASSAGFYGYTF. The rearrangement joins TRBV2 to TRBJ1-2; the D is unclear. V was shortened by 4 bases and J by 4 bases, with 7 bases between the two germline ends. CDR1 and CDR2 (germline): SNHLY, FYNNEI. This CDR3 comprises 12 residues.

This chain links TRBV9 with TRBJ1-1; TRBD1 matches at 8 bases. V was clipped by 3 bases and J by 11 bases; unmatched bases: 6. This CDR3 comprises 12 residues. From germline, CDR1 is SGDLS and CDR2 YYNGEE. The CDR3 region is CASSAQGAPAFF. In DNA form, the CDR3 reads TGTGCCAGCAGCGCGCAGGGGGCGCCGGCTTTCTTT.

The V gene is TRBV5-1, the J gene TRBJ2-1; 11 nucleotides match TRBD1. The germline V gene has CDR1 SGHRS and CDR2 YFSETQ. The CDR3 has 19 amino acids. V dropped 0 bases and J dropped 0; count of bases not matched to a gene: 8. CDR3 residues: CASSLVRTGGRNSYNEQFF. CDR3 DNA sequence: TGCGCCAGCAGCTTGGTGCGGACAGGGGGCCGAAACTCCTACAATGAGCAGTTCTTC. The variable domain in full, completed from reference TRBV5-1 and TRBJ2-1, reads KAGVTQTPRYLIKTRGQQVTLSCSPISGHRSVSWYQQTPGQGLQFLFEYFSETQRNKGNFPGRFSGRQFSNSRSEMNVSTLELGDSALYLCASSLVRTGGRNSYNEQFFGPGTRLTVL.

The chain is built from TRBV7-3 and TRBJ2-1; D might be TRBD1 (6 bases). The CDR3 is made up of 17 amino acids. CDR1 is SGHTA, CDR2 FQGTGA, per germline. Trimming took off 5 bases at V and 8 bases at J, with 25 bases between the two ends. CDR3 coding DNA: TGTGCCAGCAGCCGAAGCAGGGGCCGGTACCCAACCGATGAGCAGTTCTTC. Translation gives CASSRSRGRYPTDEQFF.

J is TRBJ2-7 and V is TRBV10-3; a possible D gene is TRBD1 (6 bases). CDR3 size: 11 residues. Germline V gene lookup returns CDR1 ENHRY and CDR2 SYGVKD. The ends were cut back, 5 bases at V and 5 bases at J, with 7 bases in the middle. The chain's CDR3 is CAISRDNEQYF. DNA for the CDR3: TGTGCCATCAGTCGGGACAACGAGCAGTACTTC.

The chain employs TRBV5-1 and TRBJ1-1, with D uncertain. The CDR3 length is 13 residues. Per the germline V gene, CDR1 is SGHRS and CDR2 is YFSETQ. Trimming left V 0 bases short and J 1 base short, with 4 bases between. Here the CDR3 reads CASSLEQNTEAFF. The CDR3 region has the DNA TGCGCCAGCAGCTTGGAACAGAACACTGAAGCTTTCTTT. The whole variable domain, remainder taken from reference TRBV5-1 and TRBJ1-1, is KAGVTQTPRYLIKTRGQQVTLSCSPISGHRSVSWYQQTPGQGLQFLFEYFSETQRNKGNFPGRFSGRQFSNSRSEMNVSTLELGDSALYLCASSLEQNTEAFFGQGTRLTVV.

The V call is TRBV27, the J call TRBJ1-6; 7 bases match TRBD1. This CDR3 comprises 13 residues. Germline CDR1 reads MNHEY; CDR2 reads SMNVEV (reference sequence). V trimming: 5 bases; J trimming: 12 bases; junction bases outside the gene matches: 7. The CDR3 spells CASSVQQGQPLHF. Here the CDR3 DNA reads TGTGCCAGCAGTGTACAACAGGGGCAACCCCTCCACTTT.

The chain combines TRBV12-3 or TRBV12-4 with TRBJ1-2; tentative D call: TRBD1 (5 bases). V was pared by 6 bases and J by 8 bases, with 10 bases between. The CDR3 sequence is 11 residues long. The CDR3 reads CASSQKGGYTF. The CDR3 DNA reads TGTGCCAGCAGCCAGAAGGGGGGCTACACCTTC.

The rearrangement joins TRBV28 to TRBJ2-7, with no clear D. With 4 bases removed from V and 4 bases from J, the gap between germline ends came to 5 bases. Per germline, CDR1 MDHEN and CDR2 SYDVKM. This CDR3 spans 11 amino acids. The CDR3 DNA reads TGTGCCAGCAGTTATCAGTACGAGCAGTACTTC. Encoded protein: CASSYQYEQYF.

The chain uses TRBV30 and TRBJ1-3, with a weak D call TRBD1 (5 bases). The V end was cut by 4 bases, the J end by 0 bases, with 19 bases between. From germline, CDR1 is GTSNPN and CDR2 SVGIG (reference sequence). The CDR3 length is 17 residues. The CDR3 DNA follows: TGTGCCTGGATCTACCCGGGACTCGCGTCCTCTGGAAACACCATATATTTT. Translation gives CAWIYPGLASSGNTIYF.

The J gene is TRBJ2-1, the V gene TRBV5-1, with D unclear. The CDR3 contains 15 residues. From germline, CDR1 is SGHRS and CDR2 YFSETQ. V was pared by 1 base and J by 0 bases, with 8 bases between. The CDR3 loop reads CASSLNRASYNEQFF. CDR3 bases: TGCGCCAGCAGCTTGAACAGAGCCTCCTACAATGAGCAGTTCTTC.

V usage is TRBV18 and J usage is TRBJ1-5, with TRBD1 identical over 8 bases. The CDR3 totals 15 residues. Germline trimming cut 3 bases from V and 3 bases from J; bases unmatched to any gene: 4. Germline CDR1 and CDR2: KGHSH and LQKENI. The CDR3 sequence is CASSPGQGDNQPQHF. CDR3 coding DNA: TGTGCCAGCTCACCCGGACAGGGCGACAATCAGCCCCAGCATTTT. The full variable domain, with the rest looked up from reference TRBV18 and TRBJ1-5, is NAGVMQNPRHLVRRRGQEARLRCSPMKGHSHVYWYRQLPEEGLKFMVYLQKENIIDESGMPKERFSAEFPKEGPSILRIQQVVRGDSAAYFCASSPGQGDNQPQHFGDGTRLSIL.